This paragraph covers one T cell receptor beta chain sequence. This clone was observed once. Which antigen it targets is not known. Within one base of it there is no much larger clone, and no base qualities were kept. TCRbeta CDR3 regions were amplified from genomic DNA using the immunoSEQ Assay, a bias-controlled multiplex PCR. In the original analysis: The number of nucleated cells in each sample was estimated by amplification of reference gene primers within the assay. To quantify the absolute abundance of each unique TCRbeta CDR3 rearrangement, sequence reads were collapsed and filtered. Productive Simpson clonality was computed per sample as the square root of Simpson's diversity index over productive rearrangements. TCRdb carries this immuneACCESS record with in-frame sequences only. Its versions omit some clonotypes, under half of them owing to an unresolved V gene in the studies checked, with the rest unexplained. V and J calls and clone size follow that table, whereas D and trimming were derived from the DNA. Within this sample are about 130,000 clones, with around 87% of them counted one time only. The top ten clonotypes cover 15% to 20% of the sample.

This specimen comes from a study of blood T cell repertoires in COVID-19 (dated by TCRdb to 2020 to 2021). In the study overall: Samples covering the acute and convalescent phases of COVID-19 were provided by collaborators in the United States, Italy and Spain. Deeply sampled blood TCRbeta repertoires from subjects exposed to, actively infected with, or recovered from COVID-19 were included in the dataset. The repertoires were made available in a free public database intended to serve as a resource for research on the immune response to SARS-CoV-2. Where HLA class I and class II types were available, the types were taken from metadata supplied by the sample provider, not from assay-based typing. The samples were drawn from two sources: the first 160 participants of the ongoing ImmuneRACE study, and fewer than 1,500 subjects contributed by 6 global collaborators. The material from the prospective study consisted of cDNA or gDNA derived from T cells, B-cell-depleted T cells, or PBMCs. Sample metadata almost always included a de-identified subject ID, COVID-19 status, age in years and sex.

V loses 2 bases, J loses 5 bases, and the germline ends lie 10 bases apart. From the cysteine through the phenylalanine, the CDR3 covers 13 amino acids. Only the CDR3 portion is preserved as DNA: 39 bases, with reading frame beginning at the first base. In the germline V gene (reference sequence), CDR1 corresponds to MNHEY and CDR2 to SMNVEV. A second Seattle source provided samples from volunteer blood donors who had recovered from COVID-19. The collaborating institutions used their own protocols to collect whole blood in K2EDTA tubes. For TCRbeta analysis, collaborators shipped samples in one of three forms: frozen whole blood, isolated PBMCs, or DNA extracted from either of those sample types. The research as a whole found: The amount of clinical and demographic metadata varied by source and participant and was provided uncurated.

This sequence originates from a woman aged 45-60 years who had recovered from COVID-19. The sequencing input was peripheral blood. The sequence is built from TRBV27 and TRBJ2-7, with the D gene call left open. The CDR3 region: CASSLGPPNEQYF. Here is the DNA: TGTGCCAGCAGTTTAGGCCCCCCGAACGAGCAGTACTTC.